This T cell receptor beta chain emerged from a study of vaccination effects on CD4 cells after COVID-19. General study results and limits: By a late point after vaccination, infection- and vaccine-induced clones had shrunk markedly through clonal contraction. The study had few convalescent patients and no early post-infection timepoints.

A roughly ten-day culture period preceded the isolation of CD4+ T cells. Participants received two doses of either the BNT162b2 or mRNA-1273 vaccine. Cells had half their medium changed to IL-2 medium on days 3 and 7. This table comes from immunoSEQ multiplex PCR, and its TCRdb copy is limited to in-frame clones, with some not included. The sample carries 50,000 to 70,000 clones, over 75% recorded once. This clone was recorded only once. Its matching antigen is unknown. Germline V gene sequence: CDR1 LGHDT, CDR2 YNNKEL (reference sequence). Trimming cost V 0 bases and J 6 bases, with 12 bases left between them. This CDR3 spans 15 amino acids.

The source was CD4+ T cells from PBMCs cultured without peptide, collected after COVID-19 vaccination. The chain employs TRBV3-1 (or the pseudogene TRBV3-2) and TRBJ1-3; no clear D. The clonotype was recovered from a human donor who received a COVID-19 vaccine. CDR3 nucleotide sequence: TGTGCCAGCAGCCAAGAGCAGACCTCCAAAAACACCATATATTTT. Protein sequence: CASSQEQTSKNTIYF.